Listed below are T cell receptor beta chains from one sample, sequenced in a study of memory CD4+ T cells and cytomegalovirus serostatus. The data were produced by immunoSEQ multiplex PCR, yet TCRdb's version contains in-frame clones alone and is incomplete. Found here are about 54,000 clones, 70% to 80% of them singletons; the top ten hold 2.6%. The sequenced material came from memory CD4+ T cells from blood. Source of these receptors: an adult in good health and CMV-seropositive. CDR3s include the opening cysteine and the closing phenylalanine or tryptophan. D genes are given only for firm matches. Size values are once, few and many counts, or a class for expanded clones, and some rows have none.

v_gene	j_gene	d_gene	abundance	len	CDR3nt	CDR3aa
TRBV11-2	TRBJ2-3	TRBD2	-	16	TGTGCCAGCAGCTTAGATACTAGCGGGACCCCTTATACGCAGTATTTT	CASSLDTSGTPYTQYF
TRBV28	TRBJ1-2	TRBD1	-	13	TGTGCCAGCAACCCAGGGGGTGGCGAGGGCTACACCTTC	CASNPGGGEGYTF
TRBV10-1	TRBJ2-3	TRBD2	once	15	TGCGCCAGCAGTGAATTCCTAGCGGGAGCAGATACGCAGTATTTT	CASSEFLAGADTQYF
TRBV27	TRBJ2-1	-	-	13	TGTGCCAGCAGTCCTTTCTTGAGCAATGAGCAGTTCTTC	CASSPFLSNEQFF
TRBV6-1	TRBJ1-5	-	-	13	TGTGCCAGCAGTGATAGGTGGGATCAGCCCCAGCATTTT	CASSDRWDQPQHF
TRBV20-1	TRBJ1-4	TRBD1	-	11	TGCAGTGCATACCGACAGGGTGGACTGTTTTTT	CSAYRQGGLFF
TRBV10-3	TRBJ2-3	TRBD2	-	17	TGTGCCATCAGTGAGTCGCTAGCGGGAGGGCCCACAGATACGCAGTATTTT	CAISESLAGGPTDTQYF
TRBV5-1	TRBJ2-1	TRBD2	-	14	TGCGCCAGCAGCCTCGTAGCGGGGAACAATGAGCAGTTCTTC	CASSLVAGNNEQFF
TRBV7-2	TRBJ2-1	-	-	13	TGTGCCAGCAGCTTAGGGATTAGACGAGAGCAGTTCTTC	CASSLGIRREQFF
TRBV10-1	TRBJ1-1	-	-	11	TGCGCCAGCAGTGATCCGGGACCCCCGGTCTTT	CASSDPGPPVF
TRBV5-8	TRBJ1-4	TRBD1	few	14	TGTGCCAGCAGCCCTTACGGGACAGCTAAAAAACTGTTTTTT	CASSPYGTAKKLFF
TRBV7-2	TRBJ2-4	TRBD1	-	17	TGTGCCAGCAGCGCCGACCGACAGGGGCTAGCCAAAAACATTCAGTACTTC	CASSADRQGLAKNIQYF
TRBV15	TRBJ2-3	-	-	13	TGTGCCACCAGCAGTCCCGGTCAGGGTACGCAGTATTTT	CATSSPGQGTQYF
TRBV11-3	TRBJ2-3	TRBD2	few	18	TGTGCCAGCAGCTCGGGACTAGCGGGAGGAACTCGCACAGATACGCAGTATTTT	CASSSGLAGGTRTDTQYF
TRBV2	TRBJ2-1	-	medium-sized	12	TGTGCCAGCGGGAGAGACTACAATGAGCAGTTCTTC	CASGRDYNEQFF
TRBV29-1	TRBJ1-1	-	few	14	TGCAGCGGTGGTGTAGGGGCCATGAACACTGAAGCTTTCTTT	CSGGVGAMNTEAFF
TRBV6-1	TRBJ1-2	TRBD1	-	14	TGTGCCAGCAGTGAACCCGGACAGGGACATGGCTACACCTTC	CASSEPGQGHGYTF
TRBV6-5	TRBJ1-2	-	-	11	TGTGCCAGCAGTTCAACTGGGACCTACACCTTC	CASSSTGTYTF
TRBV2	TRBJ1-5	TRBD1	-	13	TGTGCCAGCAGCATAACAGGGGCTCAGCCCCAGCATTTT	CASSITGAQPQHF
TRBV7-9	TRBJ1-1	-	-	13	TGTGCCAGCAGCTTATTGGATTTCACTGAAGCTTTCTTT	CASSLLDFTEAFF
TRBV7-2	TRBJ2-3	TRBD2	-	14	TGTGCCAGCAGTTTAGCGGGAGGGGCAGATACGCAGTATTTT	CASSLAGGADTQYF
TRBV7-2	TRBJ1-1	-	few	12	TGTGCCAGCAGCTCGACTCCCTACGGAGCTTTCTTT	CASSSTPYGAFF
TRBV18	TRBJ1-2	-	-	13	TGTGCCAGCTCATCGGACGAGGACTATGGCTACACCTTC	CASSSDEDYGYTF
TRBV10-3	TRBJ2-3	-	-	15	TGTGCCATCAGGGGGGGGGCCCTAGTCACAGATACGCAGTATTTT	CAIRGGALVTDTQYF
TRBV15	TRBJ2-5	TRBD1	-	13	TGTGCCACCGCCCCGCTGGGACAGGAGACCCAGTACTTC	CATAPLGQETQYF
TRBV5-1	TRBJ2-1	-	-	14	TGCGCCAGCAGGGCCGAAAGCTCCTACAATGAGCAGTTCTTC	CASRAESSYNEQFF
TRBV30	TRBJ1-1	-	-	13	TGTGCCTGTCAGGGGTCCATGAACACTGAAGCTTTCTTT	CACQGSMNTEAFF
TRBV19	TRBJ2-7	-	-	14	TGTGCCAGTAGTAAGTGGACGGGGCTCAACGAGCAGTACTTC	CASSKWTGLNEQYF
TRBV2	TRBJ2-3	TRBD2	-	16	TGTGCCAGCAGTGAAGGGACTAGCGGGAGTCGGAGGACGCAGTATTTT	CASSEGTSGSRRTQYF
TRBV28	TRBJ2-6	-	-	17	TGTGCCAGCAGCGATAGTTATCGGCCCCTCGGGGCCAACGTCCTGACTTTC	CASSDSYRPLGANVLTF
TRBV28	TRBJ2-3	TRBD2	-	16	TGTGCCAGCAGTACCCCGACTAGCGGGGATACAGATACGCAGTATTTT	CASSTPTSGDTDTQYF
TRBV18	TRBJ2-7	-	-	14	TGTGCCAGCTCACCACAAACAGGGAATTACGAGCAGTACTTC	CASSPQTGNYEQYF
TRBV7-9	TRBJ2-7	TRBD1	-	14	TGTGCCAGCAGCTTTGATGGGACAGCCTACGAGCAGTACTTC	CASSFDGTAYEQYF
TRBV7-9	TRBJ1-5	-	-	12	TGTGCCAGCAGCTCTACTTATCAGCCCCAGCATTTT	CASSSTYQPQHF
TRBV15	TRBJ1-2	-	-	15	TGTGCCACCAGCAGAGACAGGTCCTCCTCCTATGGCTACACCTTC	CATSRDRSSSYGYTF
TRBV7-3	TRBJ2-2	TRBD1	once	15	TGTGCCAGCAGCTTAACTGCAGGGGGTGCCGGGGAGCTGTTTTTT	CASSLTAGGAGELFF
TRBV9	TRBJ2-2	-	-	13	TGTGCCAGCAGCGTAGCCCTTCGCGGGGAGCTGTTTTTT	CASSVALRGELFF
TRBV9	TRBJ2-5	TRBD1	few	16	TGTGCCAGCAGCGCGCGACAGGGGATAAACCAAGAGACCCAGTACTTC	CASSARQGINQETQYF
TRBV5-1	TRBJ1-3	-	once	17	TGCGCCAGCAGCCTAGAGGCCAGTGGGGGTAGTGGAAACACCATATATTTT	CASSLEASGGSGNTIYF
TRBV7-2	TRBJ2-7	-	few	15	TGTGCCAGCAGCTTAGCTGGACAAGGGAAATACGAGCAGTACTTC	CASSLAGQGKYEQYF
TRBV7-9	TRBJ1-5	-	few	14	TGTGCCAGCAGCCCACAGGGACCAGATCAGCCCCAGCATTTT	CASSPQGPDQPQHF
TRBV7-9	TRBJ2-6	-	-	13	TGTGCCAGCTTGGATGCCGGGGCCAACGTCCTGACTTTC	CASLDAGANVLTF
TRBV5-6	TRBJ2-3	-	few	11	TGTGCCAGCAGCGTCACAGATACGCAGTATTTT	CASSVTDTQYF
TRBV19	TRBJ2-3	-	many	11	TGTGCCAGTACGCAGGGAGTCACGCAGTATTTT	CASTQGVTQYF
TRBV18	TRBJ2-2	-	-	16	TGTGCCAGCTCACCGCTTTTAGGGGCGGACACCGGGGAGCTGTTTTTT	CASSPLLGADTGELFF
TRBV7-6	TRBJ2-5	-	-	16	TGTGCCAGCAGCTTAGGCGCGGGATTCTCCGGGGAGACCCAGTACTTC	CASSLGAGFSGETQYF
TRBV28	TRBJ2-7	TRBD2	few	14	TGTGCCAGCAGTTTAGTGGGAGGGTCCTACGAGCAGTACTTC	CASSLVGGSYEQYF
TRBV7-9	TRBJ2-5	-	-	14	TGTGCCAGCAGCTTAGGTGGAGGGCCCGAGACCCAGTACTTC	CASSLGGGPETQYF
TRBV11-2	TRBJ2-7	-	-	14	TGTGCCAGCAGCCCAAGGACGGGAAACTACGAGCAGTACTTC	CASSPRTGNYEQYF
TRBV29-1	TRBJ2-1	TRBD1	-	13	TGCAGCTGGACAGGGGCCAAGGTGGATGAGCAGTTCTTC	CSWTGAKVDEQFF
TRBV29-1	TRBJ1-3	-	-	12	TGCAGCGTTGAAGTGGGTGGAAACACCATATATTTT	CSVEVGGNTIYF
TRBV11-2	TRBJ2-1	TRBD2	-	16	TGTGCCAGCAGCCAGGGGACTAGCGGGAGAGGGTCTGAGCAGTTCTTC	CASSQGTSGRGSEQFF
TRBV27	TRBJ2-5	-	-	12	TGTGCCAGCAGCAAACTAGGACAGACCCAGTACTTC	CASSKLGQTQYF
TRBV11-3	TRBJ2-1	TRBD2	-	19	TGTGCCAGCAGCTTAGTGGGGCGGGCTAGCGGGAGTTACTACAATGAGCAGTTCTTC	CASSLVGRASGSYYNEQFF
TRBV5-1	TRBJ2-2	-	-	14	TGCGCCAGCAGCCTTATAGAGAACACCGGGGAGCTGTTTTTT	CASSLIENTGELFF
TRBV5-1	TRBJ1-1	-	-	14	TGCGCCAGCAGCTCACAGGGTTTGGGCACTGAAGCTTTCTTT	CASSSQGLGTEAFF
TRBV30	TRBJ1-2	-	-	13	TGTGCCTGGAGCCCGTCCGACGGGTATGGCTACACCTTC	CAWSPSDGYGYTF